The sequence of this T cell receptor beta chain was determined in a study of cytomegalovirus exposure and HLA in healthy donors. Amplification used 60 Vbeta primers and 13 Jbeta primers. Original data processing: A follow-up analysis tallied 73 million or so unique TCR beta chains, some 9.9 million shared. Repertoires were generated with immunoSEQ multiplex PCR, while TCRdb's copy carries only in-frame clones and drops some. D and trimming come from the DNA, and the V and J calls and clone size come from that table. In total, the table holds roughly 140,000 clones. Trimming pared 5 bases from V and 5 bases from J, leaving 21 bases between. Germline lookup yields CDR1 SGHTA and CDR2 FQGTGA. This CDR3 has 17 amino acids.

This chain links TRBV7-3 with TRBJ2-2, with a possible D match to TRBD2 (6 bases). The clonotype comes from a man aged 35-49 years in good health and CMV-seronegative. Sequenced material: PBMCs. For the CDR3, the DNA is TGTGCCAGCAGCATACCGAACCGGCTTGGGGGGACCGGGGAGCTGTTTTTT. Protein product: CASSIPNRLGGTGELFF.